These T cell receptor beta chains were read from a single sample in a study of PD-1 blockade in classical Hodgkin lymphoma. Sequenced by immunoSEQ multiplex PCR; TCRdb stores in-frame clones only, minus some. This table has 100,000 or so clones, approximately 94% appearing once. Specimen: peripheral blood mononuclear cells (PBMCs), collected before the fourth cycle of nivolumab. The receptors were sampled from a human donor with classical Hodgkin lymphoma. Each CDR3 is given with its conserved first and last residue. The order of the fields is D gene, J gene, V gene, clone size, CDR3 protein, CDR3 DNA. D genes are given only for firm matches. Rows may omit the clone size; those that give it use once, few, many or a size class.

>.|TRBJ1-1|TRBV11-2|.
CASSLLRAPNTEAFF
TGTGCCAGCAGCTTACTGAGGGCTCCAAACACTGAAGCTTTCTTT
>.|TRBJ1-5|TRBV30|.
CAWSPTSGNQPQHF
TGTGCCTGGAGTCCCACCTCAGGAAATCAGCCCCAGCATTTT
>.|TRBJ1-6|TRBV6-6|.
CASRTPGRSYNSPLHF
TGTGCCAGCAGGACCCCAGGGAGGTCCTATAATTCACCCCTCCACTTT
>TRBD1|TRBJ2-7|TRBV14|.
CASSLLRGPYEQYF
TGTGCCAGCAGCCTTCTTAGGGGGCCCTACGAGCAGTACTTC
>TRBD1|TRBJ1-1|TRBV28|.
CASTRPRGRGNTEAFF
TGTGCCAGCACTCGTCCCAGGGGGCGGGGTAACACTGAAGCTTTCTTT
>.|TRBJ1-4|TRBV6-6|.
CASSLVRANEKLFF
TGTGCCAGCAGCCTCGTTAGGGCTAATGAAAAACTGTTTTTT
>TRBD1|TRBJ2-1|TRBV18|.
CASSRTGDPSNEQFF
TGTGCCAGCTCACGGACAGGGGACCCAAGTAATGAGCAGTTCTTC
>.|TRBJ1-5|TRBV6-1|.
CASSEGGNQPQHF
TGTGCCAGCAGTGAGGGGGGGAATCAGCCCCAGCATTTT
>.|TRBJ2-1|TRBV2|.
CASSEWGVDEQFF
TGTGCCAGCAGTGAATGGGGCGTTGATGAGCAGTTCTTC
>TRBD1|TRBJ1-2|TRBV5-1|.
CASSTGTGNYGYTF
TGCGCCAGCAGCACCGGGACAGGGAACTATGGCTACACCTTC
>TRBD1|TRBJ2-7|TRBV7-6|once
CASSRTGSYEQYF
TGTGCCAGCAGTCGGACAGGCTCCTACGAGCAGTACTTC
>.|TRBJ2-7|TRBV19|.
CASSASLGLYEQYF
TGTGCCAGTAGTGCCAGTCTAGGACTCTACGAGCAGTACTTC
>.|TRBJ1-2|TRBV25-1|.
CASSKGPADYTF
TGTGCCAGCAGTAAGGGGCCAGCAGACTACACCTTC
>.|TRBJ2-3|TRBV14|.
CASSQVRADTQYF
TGTGCCAGCAGCCAAGTTAGGGCAGATACGCAGTATTTT
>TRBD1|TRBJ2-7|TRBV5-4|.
CASSSRTGSYEQYF
TGTGCCAGCAGCTCAAGGACAGGGAGCTACGAGCAGTACTTC
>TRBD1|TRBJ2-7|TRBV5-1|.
CASSLEGQGYEQYF
TGCGCCAGCAGCTTGGAGGGACAGGGATACGAGCAGTACTTC
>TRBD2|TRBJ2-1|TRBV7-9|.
CASRVGGGRNNEQFF
TGTGCCAGCAGAGTAGGAGGCGGGAGGAACAATGAGCAGTTCTTC
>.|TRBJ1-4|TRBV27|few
CASSLWGGRREKLFF
TGTGCCAGCAGTTTATGGGGGGGGCGGAGGGAAAAACTGTTTTTT
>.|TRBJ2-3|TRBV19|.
CASSIRNTDTQYF
TGTGCCAGTAGTATCAGAAACACAGATACGCAGTATTTT
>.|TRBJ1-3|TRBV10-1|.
CASSFSPGRGNTIYF
TGCGCCAGCAGTTTCTCGCCTGGCAGGGGAAACACCATATATTTT
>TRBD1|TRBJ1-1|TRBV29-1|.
CSVERGQVLTEAFF
TGCAGCGTTGAAAGGGGACAGGTTTTAACTGAAGCTTTCTTT
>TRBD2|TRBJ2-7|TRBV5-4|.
CASSELAGGTSYEQYF
TGTGCCAGCAGCGAACTAGCGGGTGGGACCTCCTACGAGCAGTACTTC
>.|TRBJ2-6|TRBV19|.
CASSMAGSGANVLTF
TGTGCCAGTAGTATGGCGGGGTCTGGGGCCAACGTCCTGACTTTC
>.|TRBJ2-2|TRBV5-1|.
CASSLRSNTGELFF
TGCGCCAGCAGCTTGAGAAGTAACACCGGGGAGCTGTTTTTT
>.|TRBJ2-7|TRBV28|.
CASMGDYEQYF
TGTGCCAGCATGGGGGATTACGAGCAGTACTTC
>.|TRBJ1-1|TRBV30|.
CAWSVGQQAFF
TGTGCCTGGAGTGTAGGCCAGCAAGCTTTCTTT
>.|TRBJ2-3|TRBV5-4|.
CASSTSQTDTQYF
TGTGCCAGCAGCACAAGTCAAACAGATACGCAGTATTTT